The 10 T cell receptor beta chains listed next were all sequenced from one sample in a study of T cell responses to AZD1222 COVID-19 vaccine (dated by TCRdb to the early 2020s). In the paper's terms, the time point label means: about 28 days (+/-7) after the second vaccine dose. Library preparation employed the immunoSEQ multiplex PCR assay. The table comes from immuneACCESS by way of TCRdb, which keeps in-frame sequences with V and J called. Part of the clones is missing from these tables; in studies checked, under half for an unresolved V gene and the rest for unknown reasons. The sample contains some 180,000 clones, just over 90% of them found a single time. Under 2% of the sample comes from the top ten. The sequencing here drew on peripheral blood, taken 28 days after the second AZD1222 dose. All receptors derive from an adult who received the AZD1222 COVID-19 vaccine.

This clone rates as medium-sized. This chain's CDR3 is CASSLLPAGGGELFF. In nucleotides, the CDR3 is TGCGCCAGCAGCTTGCTGCCAGCAGGGGGCGGGGAGCTGTTTTTT. The rearrangement joins TRBV5-1 to TRBJ2-2, with 7 bases matching TRBD1. This CDR3 comprises 15 residues. With 1 base clipped from V and 7 bases from J, the junction kept 7 bases outside the gene matches. From germline, CDR1 is SGHRS and CDR2 YFSETQ.

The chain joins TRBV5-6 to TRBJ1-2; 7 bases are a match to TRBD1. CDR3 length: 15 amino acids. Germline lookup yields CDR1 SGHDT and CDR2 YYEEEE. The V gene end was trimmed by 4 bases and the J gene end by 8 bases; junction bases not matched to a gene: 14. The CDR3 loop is CASSLKPQGKFGYTF. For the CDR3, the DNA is TGTGCCAGCAGCCTAAAGCCACAGGGGAAGTTCGGCTACACCTTC. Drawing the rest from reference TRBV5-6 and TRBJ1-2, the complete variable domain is DAGVTQSPTHLIKTRGQQVTLRCSPKSGHDTVSWYQQALGQGPQFIFQYYEEEERQRGNFPDRFSGHQFPNYSSELNVNALLLGDSALYLCASSLKPQGKFGYTFGSGTRLTVV.

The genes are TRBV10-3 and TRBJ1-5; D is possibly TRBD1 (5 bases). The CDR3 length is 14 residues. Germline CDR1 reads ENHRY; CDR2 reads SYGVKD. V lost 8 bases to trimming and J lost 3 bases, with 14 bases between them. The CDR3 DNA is TGTGCCATCGGGTGGCAGGGCATCAATCAGCCCCAGCATTTT. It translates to CAIGWQGINQPQHF.

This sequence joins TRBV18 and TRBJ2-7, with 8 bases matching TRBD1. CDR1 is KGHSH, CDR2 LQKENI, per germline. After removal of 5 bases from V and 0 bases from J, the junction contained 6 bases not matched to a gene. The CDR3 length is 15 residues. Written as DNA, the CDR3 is TGTGCCAGCTCAGTTGACAGGGGTAACTCCTACGAGCAGTACTTC. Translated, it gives CASSVDRGNSYEQYF.

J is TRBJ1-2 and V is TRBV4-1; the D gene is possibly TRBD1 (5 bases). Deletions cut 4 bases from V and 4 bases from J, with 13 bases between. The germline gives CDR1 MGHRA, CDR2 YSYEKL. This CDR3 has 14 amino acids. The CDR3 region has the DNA TGCGCCAGCAGCCCACCCGGAAGGGGCTATGGCTACACCTTC. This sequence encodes CASSPPGRGYGYTF.

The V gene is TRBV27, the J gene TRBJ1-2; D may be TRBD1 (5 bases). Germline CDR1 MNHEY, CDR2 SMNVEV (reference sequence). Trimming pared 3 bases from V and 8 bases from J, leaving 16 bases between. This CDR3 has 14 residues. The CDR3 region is CASSLGTGTWGYTF. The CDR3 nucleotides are TGTGCCAGCAGTTTGGGAACCGGGACCTGGGGCTACACCTTC.

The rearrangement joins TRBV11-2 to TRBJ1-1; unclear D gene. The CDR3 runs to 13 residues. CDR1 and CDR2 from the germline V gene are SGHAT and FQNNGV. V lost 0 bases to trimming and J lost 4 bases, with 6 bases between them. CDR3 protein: CASSLDLTTEAFF. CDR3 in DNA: TGTGCCAGCAGCTTAGATTTAACCACTGAAGCTTTCTTT.

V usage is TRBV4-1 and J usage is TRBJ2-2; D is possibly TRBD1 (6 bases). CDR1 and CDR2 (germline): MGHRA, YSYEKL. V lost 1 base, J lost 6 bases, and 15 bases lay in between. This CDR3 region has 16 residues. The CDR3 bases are TGCGCCAGCAGCCAAGCCCCGACAGGTTCCTCCGGGGAGCTGTTTTTT. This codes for CASSQAPTGSSGELFF.

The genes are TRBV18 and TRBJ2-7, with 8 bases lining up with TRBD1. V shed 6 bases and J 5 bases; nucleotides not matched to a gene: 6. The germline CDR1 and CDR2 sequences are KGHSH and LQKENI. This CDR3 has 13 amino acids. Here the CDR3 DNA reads TGTGCCAGCTCCCCTAAGACAGGGGACGAGCAGTACTTC. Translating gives CASSPKTGDEQYF.

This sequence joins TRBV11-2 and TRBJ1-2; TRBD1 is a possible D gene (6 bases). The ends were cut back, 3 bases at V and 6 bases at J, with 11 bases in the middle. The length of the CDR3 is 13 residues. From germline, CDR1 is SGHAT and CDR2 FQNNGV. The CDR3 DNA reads TGTGCCAGCAGCTTGAGGGCAGGGGATGGCTACACCTTC. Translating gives CASSLRAGDGYTF.